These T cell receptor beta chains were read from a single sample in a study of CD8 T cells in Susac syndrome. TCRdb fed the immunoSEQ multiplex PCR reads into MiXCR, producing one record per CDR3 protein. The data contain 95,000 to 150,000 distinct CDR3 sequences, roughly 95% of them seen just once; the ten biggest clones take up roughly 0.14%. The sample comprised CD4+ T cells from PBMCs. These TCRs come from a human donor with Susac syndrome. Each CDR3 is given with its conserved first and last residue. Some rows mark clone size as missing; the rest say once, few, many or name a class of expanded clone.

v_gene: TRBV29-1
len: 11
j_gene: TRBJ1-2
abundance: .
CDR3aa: CSAGGVYGYTF

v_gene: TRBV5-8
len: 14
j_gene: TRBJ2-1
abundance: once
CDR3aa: CASSLAWLADEQFF

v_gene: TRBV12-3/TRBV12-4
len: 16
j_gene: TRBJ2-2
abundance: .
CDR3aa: CASSPWVNTYTGELFF

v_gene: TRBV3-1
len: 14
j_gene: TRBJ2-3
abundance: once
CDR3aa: CASSLELPTDTQYF

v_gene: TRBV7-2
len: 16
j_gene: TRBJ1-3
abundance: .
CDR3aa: CASSTRIGTFGNTIYF

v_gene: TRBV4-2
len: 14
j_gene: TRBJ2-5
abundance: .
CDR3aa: CASSQGGTEETQYF

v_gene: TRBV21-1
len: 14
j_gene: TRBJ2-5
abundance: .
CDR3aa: CASSKWGAQETQYF

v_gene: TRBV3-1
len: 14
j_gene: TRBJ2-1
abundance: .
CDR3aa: CASSGLLGRDEQFF

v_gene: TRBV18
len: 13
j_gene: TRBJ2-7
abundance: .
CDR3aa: CASSPDGAYEQYF

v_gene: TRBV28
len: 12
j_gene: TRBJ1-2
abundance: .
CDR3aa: CASLTPSYGYTF

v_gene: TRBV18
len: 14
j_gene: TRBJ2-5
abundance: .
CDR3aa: CASSPPAGWETQYF

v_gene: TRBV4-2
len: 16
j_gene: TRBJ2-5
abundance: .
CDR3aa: CASSQDEGGPQETQYF

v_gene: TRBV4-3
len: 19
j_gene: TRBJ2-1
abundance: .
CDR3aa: CASSHAGEAGDALYNEQFF

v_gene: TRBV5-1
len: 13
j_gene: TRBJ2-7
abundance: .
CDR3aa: CASSLEEGYEQYF

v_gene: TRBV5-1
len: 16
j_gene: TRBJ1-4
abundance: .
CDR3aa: CASSLFPGGTNEKLFF

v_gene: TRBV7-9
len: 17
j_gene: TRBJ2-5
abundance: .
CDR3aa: CASSHLPGLAGQETQYF

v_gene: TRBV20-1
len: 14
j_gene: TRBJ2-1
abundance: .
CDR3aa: CSARRTTSNNEQFF

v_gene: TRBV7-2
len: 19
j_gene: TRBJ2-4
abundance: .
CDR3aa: CASSLRGKGADKAKNIQYF